This entry features one TCR beta chain sequence. The antigen is undetermined. The data originate from a study of T cells in Graves' hyperthyroidism and ophthalmopathy. Findings of the study overall: Blood held most thyroid clonotypes expanded above 0.001 frequency.

There were TCR beta CDR3 regions amplified from RNA transcripts. The HTBI primer set drove a first-round RT-PCR of the TCR CDR3. TCRdb processed the multiplex PCR reads anew with MiXCR; each CDR3 protein has one entry. Here the sample spans 620,000 or so distinct CDR3 sequences, more than 12% being singletons. Germline values: CDR1 LNHDA, CDR2 SQIVND (reference sequence). This CDR3 region has 16 residues. V lost 3 bases, J lost 4 bases, and 18 bases lay in between. The sequence derives from a woman aged 50 to 60 with Graves' ophthalmopathy. Sequencing input: blood. The chain employs TRBV19 and TRBJ1-2; D is possibly TRBD1 (6 bases). The CDR3 coding sequence is TGTGCCAGTAGTATCGGACAGCTTGGCCCTGTCTATGGCTACACCTTC. This gives the protein CASSIGQLGPVYGYTF.